Listed below are T cell receptor beta chains from one sample, sequenced in a study of blood T cell repertoires in COVID-19. Clones were sequenced by immunoSEQ multiplex PCR, and TCRdb holds only the in-frame ones, with some missing. The sample carries 230,000 or so clones, roughly nine tenths recorded once. Material: peripheral blood. The source of these receptors is a woman aged 40 to 50 who had recovered from COVID-19. Both conserved end residues are part of each CDR3. D genes are given only for firm matches. Rows give clone size only sometimes, using once, few, many, or a class for an expanded clone.

NA	16	TRBV27	TRBD2	TRBJ2-1	TGTGCCAGCAGTTTTCGGGCTAGCGGGAGCTGGAATGAGCAGTTCTTC	CASSFRASGSWNEQFF
NA	13	TRBV2	NA	TRBJ2-1	TGTGCCGGCGGGACGAGCTCCTACAATGAGCAGTTCTTC	CAGGTSSYNEQFF
NA	9	TRBV30	NA	TRBJ1-2	TGTGCCTTAGCCCCTGGCTACACCTTC	CALAPGYTF
NA	19	TRBV4-1	TRBD1	TRBJ1-1	TGCGCCAGCAGCCCGGGCCAGGGGACAGGTTATCGACTTGACACTGAAGCTTTCTTT	CASSPGQGTGYRLDTEAFF
NA	18	TRBV12-5	TRBD2	TRBJ2-1	TGTGCTAGTACGCCCCCATGGGCTAGCGGGAGTAGGCCCGGTGAGCAGTTCTTC	CASTPPWASGSRPGEQFF
NA	12	TRBV3-1/TRBV3-2	NA	TRBJ2-1	TGTGCCAGCAGCCTCCTCTACAATGAGCAGTTCTTC	CASSLLYNEQFF
NA	16	TRBV12-1	NA	TRBJ2-3	TGTGCCAGCAGCTCAATGACTAGCGGGAGAGCAGATACGCAGTATTTT	CASSSMTSGRADTQYF
once	17	TRBV6-2/TRBV6-3	TRBD1	TRBJ1-5	TGTGCCAGCAGTCCGGACAGGTCCCCACCTAGCAATCAGCCCCAGCATTTT	CASSPDRSPPSNQPQHF
NA	14	TRBV11-1	NA	TRBJ2-5	TGTGCCAGCAGCCCCAAACAGGGTGAAGGGACCCAGTACTTC	CASSPKQGEGTQYF
once	14	TRBV27	NA	TRBJ2-2	TGTGCCAGCAGTTCAAGCGTTGGCACCGGGGAGCTGTTTTTT	CASSSSVGTGELFF
once	13	TRBV11-3	NA	TRBJ1-1	TGTGCCAGCAGCTTAAATATCAATACGGTAGCTTTCTTT	CASSLNINTVAFF
NA	14	TRBV18	NA	TRBJ1-1	TGTGCCAGCTCACTTCGACAGGAGGAGACTGAAGCTTTCTTT	CASSLRQEETEAFF
NA	17	TRBV10-1	TRBD1	TRBJ2-3	TGCGCCAGCAGTGACATCTCCGGGACAGGTAGCACAGATACGCAGTATTTT	CASSDISGTGSTDTQYF
NA	15	TRBV4-2	NA	TRBJ2-2	TGTGCCAGCAGCCAAGATCTAGAGGGCACCGGGGAGCTGTTTTTT	CASSQDLEGTGELFF
NA	12	TRBV12-3/TRBV12-4	NA	TRBJ2-1	TGTGCCACCCTCGGGTCCCACAATGAGCAGTTCTTC	CATLGSHNEQFF
NA	16	TRBV2	TRBD1	TRBJ1-4	TGTGCCAGCAGTGGACAGGGCGTAGCAACTAATGAAAAACTGTTTTTT	CASSGQGVATNEKLFF
NA	12	TRBV12-3/TRBV12-4	NA	TRBJ1-2	TGTGCCAGCAGTTTAGGGGGCCTTGGCTACACCTTC	CASSLGGLGYTF
NA	13	TRBV24-1	TRBD2	TRBJ2-1	TGTGCCACGTCGGGAGGGACTAAGCGAGAGCAGTTCTTC	CATSGGTKREQFF
NA	15	TRBV28	NA	TRBJ1-1	TGTGCCAGCAGTTTTCATGAGGGAATGAACACTGAAGCTTTCTTT	CASSFHEGMNTEAFF
NA	14	TRBV2	TRBD1	TRBJ2-3	TGTGCCAGCATGACCGGGACAGGGAGAGGGACGCAGTATTTT	CASMTGTGRGTQYF
NA	16	TRBV30	NA	TRBJ2-1	TGTGCCTGGAGTGTTCATCGGGGGGCTGCTTACAATGAGCAGTTCTTC	CAWSVHRGAAYNEQFF
NA	15	TRBV24-1	NA	TRBJ2-1	TGTGCCACCAGTCCAGCGGAAAGCTCCTACAATGAGCAGTTCTTC	CATSPAESSYNEQFF
NA	14	TRBV9	TRBD1	TRBJ1-2	TGTGCCAGCAGCGGTAGGACAGGACCTTATGGCTACACCTTC	CASSGRTGPYGYTF
once	16	TRBV4-1	TRBD1	TRBJ1-1	TGCGCCAGCAGTCAGAGAGGGGGACAGGGGGCCACTGAAGCTTTCTTT	CASSQRGGQGATEAFF
NA	15	TRBV30	NA	TRBJ1-4	TGTGCCTGGAGGGGGGGAATATGGGACCGGGAAAAACTGTTTTTT	CAWRGGIWDREKLFF
NA	14	TRBV10-3	TRBD1	TRBJ2-1	TGTGCCATCAGTGAACAGGGGGTATACAATGAGCAGTTCTTC	CAISEQGVYNEQFF
NA	13	TRBV19	TRBD1	TRBJ1-5	TGTGCCAGTAGTATGGAGGGGGCCGAGCCCCAGCATTTT	CASSMEGAEPQHF
NA	13	TRBV5-1	TRBD1	TRBJ2-7	TGCGCCAGCAGCTTGGGGGACAGGGAGGGGCAGTACTTC	CASSLGDREGQYF
NA	16	TRBV2	TRBD2	TRBJ2-3	TGTGCCAGCAGTGCCCCGGGACTAGCGAGCACAGATACGCAGTATTTT	CASSAPGLASTDTQYF
NA	13	TRBV3-1/TRBV3-2	NA	TRBJ2-1	TGTGCCAGCAGCCAAGATCGGGGAAATGAGCAGTTCTTC	CASSQDRGNEQFF
NA	13	TRBV2	TRBD1	TRBJ2-3	TGTGCCAGCAACAACAGGGGGGCGGATACGCAGTATTTT	CASNNRGADTQYF
NA	12	TRBV3-1/TRBV3-2	NA	TRBJ1-2	TGTGCCAGCAGCCAAGAGGAAGGGGAAAACACCTTC	CASSQEEGENTF
NA	13	TRBV7-2	NA	TRBJ1-2	TGTGCCAGCAGCTTCTCGGACAGACTCGGCTACACCTTC	CASSFSDRLGYTF